The entry that follows covers one T cell receptor beta chain sequence. The CDR3 has 13 residues. The V gene's germline CDR1 is WNHNN and CDR2 SYGVQD (reference sequence). The V and J ends lost 3 bases and 10 bases respectively, with 12 bases between them. The sample comes from a study of blood T cell repertoires in COVID-19. In the study overall: Researchers got acute and convalescent COVID-19 samples from the United States, Italy and Spain. T cells, B-cell-depleted T cells, or PBMCs supplied cDNA or gDNA.

Per the original methods: By means of reference gene primer amplification, nucleated cell counts were estimated. Assay used: immunoSEQ multiplex PCR; TCRdb lists only in-frame clones, some missing. V and J calls plus clone size are reproduced from that table; the DNA served to infer D and trimming. The data contain 210,000 or so clones, roughly nine tenths of them singletons. Sequencing was done on a sample of peripheral blood. The receptor's source is a man aged 40-55 years with active or convalescent COVID-19. This chain links TRBV10-1 with TRBJ1-4; D is perhaps TRBD1 (6 bases). The chain's CDR3 is CASSEQGSAKLFF. CDR3 in DNA: TGCGCCAGCAGTGAACAGGGATCTGCAAAACTGTTTTTT.